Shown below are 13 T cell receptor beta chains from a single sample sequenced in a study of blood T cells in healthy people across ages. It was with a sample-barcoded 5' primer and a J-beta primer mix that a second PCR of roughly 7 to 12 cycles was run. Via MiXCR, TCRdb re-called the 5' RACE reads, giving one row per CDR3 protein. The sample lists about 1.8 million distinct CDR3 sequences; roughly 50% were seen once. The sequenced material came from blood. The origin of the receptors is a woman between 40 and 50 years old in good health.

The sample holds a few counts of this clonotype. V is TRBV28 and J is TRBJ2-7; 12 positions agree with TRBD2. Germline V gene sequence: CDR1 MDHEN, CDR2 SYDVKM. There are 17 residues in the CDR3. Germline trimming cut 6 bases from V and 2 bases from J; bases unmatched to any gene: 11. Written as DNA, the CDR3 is TGTGCCAGCAGGCCTACTAGCGGGGGGCCAAATCCCTACGAGCAGTACTTC. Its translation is CASRPTSGGPNPYEQYF.

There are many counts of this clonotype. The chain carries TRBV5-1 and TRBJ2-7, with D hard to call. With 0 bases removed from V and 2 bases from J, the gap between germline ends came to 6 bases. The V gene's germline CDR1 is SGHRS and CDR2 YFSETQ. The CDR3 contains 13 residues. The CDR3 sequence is CASSLDWTYEQYF. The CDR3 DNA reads TGCGCCAGCAGCTTGGATTGGACCTACGAGCAGTACTTC.

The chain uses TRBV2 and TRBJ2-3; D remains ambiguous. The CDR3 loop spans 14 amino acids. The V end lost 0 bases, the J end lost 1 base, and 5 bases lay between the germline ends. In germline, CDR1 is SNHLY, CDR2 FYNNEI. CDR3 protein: CASSEAYGTDTQYF. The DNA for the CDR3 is TGTGCCAGCAGTGAAGCTTATGGCACAGATACGCAGTATTTT.

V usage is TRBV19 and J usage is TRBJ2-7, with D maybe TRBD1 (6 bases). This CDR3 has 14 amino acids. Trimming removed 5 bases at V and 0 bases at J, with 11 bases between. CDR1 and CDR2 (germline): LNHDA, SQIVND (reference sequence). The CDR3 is CASSLYRDSYEQYF. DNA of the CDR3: TGTGCCAGTAGTTTATACAGGGACTCCTACGAGCAGTACTTC.

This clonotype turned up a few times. CDR3 in DNA: TGTGCCAGCAGCTTATACTTCCCGACCGGGACAGGGGTCCGTCGGGAAGATACGCAGTATTTT. This sequence encodes CASSLYFPTGTGVRREDTQYF. V is TRBV11-2 and J is TRBJ2-3; 10 bases are shared with TRBD1. The length of the CDR3 is 21 residues. V trimming: 2 bases; J trimming: 5 bases; junction bases outside the gene matches: 22. Germline loops: CDR1 SGHAT, CDR2 FQNNGV.

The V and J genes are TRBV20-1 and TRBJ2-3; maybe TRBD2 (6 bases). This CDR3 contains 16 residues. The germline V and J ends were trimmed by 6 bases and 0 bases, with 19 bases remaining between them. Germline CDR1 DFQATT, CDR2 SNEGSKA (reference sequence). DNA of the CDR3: TGCAGTGCCACGCTTTTGGCGCGGGGAAGCACAGATACGCAGTATTTT. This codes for CSATLLARGSTDTQYF.

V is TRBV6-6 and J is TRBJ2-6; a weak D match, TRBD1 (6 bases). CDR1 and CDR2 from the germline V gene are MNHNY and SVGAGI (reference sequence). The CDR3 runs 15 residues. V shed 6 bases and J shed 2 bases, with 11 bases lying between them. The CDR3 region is CASSQGLTGANVLTF. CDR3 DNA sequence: TGTGCCAGCAGCCAGGGGCTCACTGGGGCCAACGTCCTGACTTTC.

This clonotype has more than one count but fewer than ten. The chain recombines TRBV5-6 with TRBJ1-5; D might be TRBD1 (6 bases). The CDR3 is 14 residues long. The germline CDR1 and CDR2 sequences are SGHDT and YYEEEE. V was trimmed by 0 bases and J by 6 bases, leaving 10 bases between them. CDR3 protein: CASSLGGRAQPQHF. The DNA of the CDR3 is TGTGCCAGCAGCTTGGGGGGGCGAGCTCAGCCCCAGCATTTT.

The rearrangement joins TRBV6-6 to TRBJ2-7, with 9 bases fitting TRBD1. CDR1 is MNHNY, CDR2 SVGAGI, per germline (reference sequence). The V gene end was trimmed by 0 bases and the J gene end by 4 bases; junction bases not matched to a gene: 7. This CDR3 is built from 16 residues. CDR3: CASSYSSRGQGYEQYF. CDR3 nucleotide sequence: TGTGCCAGCAGTTACTCGAGTCGCGGACAGGGGTACGAGCAGTACTTC.

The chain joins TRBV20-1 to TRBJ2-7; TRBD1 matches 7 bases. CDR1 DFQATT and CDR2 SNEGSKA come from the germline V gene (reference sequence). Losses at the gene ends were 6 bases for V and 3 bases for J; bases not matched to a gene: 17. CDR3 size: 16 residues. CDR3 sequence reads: CSADHRGPPLGYEQYF. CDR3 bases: TGCAGTGCGGACCACAGGGGACCCCCCTTGGGCTACGAGCAGTACTTC.

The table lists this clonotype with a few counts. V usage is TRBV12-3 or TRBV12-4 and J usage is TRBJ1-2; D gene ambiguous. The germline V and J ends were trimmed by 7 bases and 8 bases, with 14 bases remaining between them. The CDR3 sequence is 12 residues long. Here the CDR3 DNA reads TGTGCCAGCACCGTCGATGGAGGAGGCTACACCTTC. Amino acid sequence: CASTVDGGGYTF.

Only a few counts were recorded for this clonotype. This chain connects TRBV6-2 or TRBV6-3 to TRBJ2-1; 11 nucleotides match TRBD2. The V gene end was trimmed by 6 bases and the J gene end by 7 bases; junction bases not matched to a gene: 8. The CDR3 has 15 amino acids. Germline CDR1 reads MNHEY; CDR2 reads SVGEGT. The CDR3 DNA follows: TGTGCCAGCAGAAAGAGACTAGCGGGGCAAAATGAGCAGTTCTTC. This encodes CASRKRLAGQNEQFF.

For the CDR3, the DNA is TGCAGTGCTAGTCGGCCGGCTGGGGGCAGAGAGACCCAGTACTTC. It is translated as CSASRPAGGRETQYF. The chain joins TRBV20-1 to TRBJ2-5; the D gene is possibly TRBD1 (6 bases). V was pared by 3 bases and J by 4 bases, with 18 bases between. CDR3 length: 15 residues. Looked up from germline, CDR1 is DFQATT and CDR2 is SNEGSKA (reference sequence).